This is a list of T cell receptor beta chains from one sample in a study of early stage breast cancer tumors. Clones were read by immunoSEQ multiplex PCR, and TCRdb kept only the in-frame ones, dropping some. Of approximately 17,000 clones in the sample, around 88% were seen once. Sequences were obtained from blood. The source of these receptors is a person between 65 and 80 years old with breast cancer. The CDR3 runs from the conserved cysteine through the conserved F or W. Fields, in order: clone size, D gene, V gene, J gene, CDR3 protein, CDR3 DNA. D genes are given only for firm matches. Not all rows give a size; the values are once, few, many and, for expanded clones, a class.

abundance: few
d_gene: .
v_gene: TRBV29-1
j_gene: TRBJ1-2
CDR3aa: CSVGQNYGYTF
CDR3nt: TGCAGCGTTGGACAGAACTATGGCTACACCTTC

abundance: .
d_gene: .
v_gene: TRBV19
j_gene: TRBJ1-6
CDR3aa: CASSMRRGSPLHF
CDR3nt: TGTGCCAGTAGTATGAGGAGGGGCTCACCCCTCCACTTT

abundance: .
d_gene: TRBD1
v_gene: TRBV6-6
j_gene: TRBJ1-5
CDR3aa: CASRATGALGQPQHF
CDR3nt: TGTGCCAGCAGGGCGACAGGGGCCCTGGGTCAGCCCCAGCATTTT

abundance: .
d_gene: .
v_gene: TRBV7-9
j_gene: TRBJ1-5
CDR3aa: CASSSDRYQPQHF
CDR3nt: TGTGCCAGCAGCTCCGACAGATATCAGCCCCAGCATTTT

abundance: .
d_gene: .
v_gene: TRBV6-5
j_gene: TRBJ2-7
CDR3aa: CASSYSSGNPTRQYF
CDR3nt: TGTGCCAGCAGTTACTCGTCAGGGAATCCTACGAGGCAGTACTTC

abundance: .
d_gene: .
v_gene: TRBV7-8
j_gene: TRBJ1-6
CDR3aa: CASSLDVRGGANSPLHF
CDR3nt: TGTGCCAGCAGCTTAGACGTACGGGGGGGCGCAAATTCACCCCTCCACTTT

abundance: .
d_gene: .
v_gene: TRBV4-2
j_gene: TRBJ2-5
CDR3aa: CASSQGLEGETQYF
CDR3nt: TGTGCCAGCAGCCAAGGACTAGAAGGAGAGACCCAGTACTTC

abundance: once
d_gene: TRBD2
v_gene: TRBV5-4
j_gene: TRBJ2-3
CDR3aa: CASSLPSGGLDTQYF
CDR3nt: TGTGCCAGCAGCTTGCCTAGCGGGGGTTTAGATACGCAGTATTTT

abundance: .
d_gene: .
v_gene: TRBV9
j_gene: TRBJ1-2
CDR3aa: CASSPRDIFYGYTF
CDR3nt: TGTGCCAGCAGCCCAAGAGACATTTTTTATGGCTACACCTTC

abundance: .
d_gene: .
v_gene: TRBV7-2
j_gene: TRBJ2-2
CDR3aa: CASRQGSETGELFF
CDR3nt: TGTGCCAGCAGACAGGGCAGCGAAACCGGGGAGCTGTTTTTT

abundance: .
d_gene: TRBD2
v_gene: TRBV4-1
j_gene: TRBJ2-1
CDR3aa: CASSQARGGTYNEQFF
CDR3nt: TGCGCCAGCAGCCAAGCCCGGGGGGGGACGTACAATGAGCAGTTCTTC

abundance: .
d_gene: .
v_gene: TRBV5-1
j_gene: TRBJ2-7
CDR3aa: CASSQAGYEQYF
CDR3nt: TGCGCCAGCAGCCAAGCAGGCTACGAGCAGTACTTC

abundance: .
d_gene: TRBD1
v_gene: TRBV14
j_gene: TRBJ2-4
CDR3aa: CASSPGGLGKNIQYF
CDR3nt: TGTGCCAGCAGCCCAGGGGGCTTGGGCAAAAACATTCAGTACTTC

abundance: few
d_gene: .
v_gene: TRBV6-1
j_gene: TRBJ2-7
CDR3aa: CASSEYYEQYF
CDR3nt: TGTGCCAGCAGCGAGTATTACGAGCAGTACTTC

abundance: .
d_gene: .
v_gene: TRBV6-6
j_gene: TRBJ1-2
CDR3aa: CASSYSVLGDGYTF
CDR3nt: TGTGCCAGCAGTTACTCAGTTCTAGGCGATGGCTACACCTTC

abundance: .
d_gene: TRBD1
v_gene: TRBV19
j_gene: TRBJ1-6
CDR3aa: CASSRQGVGSPLHF
CDR3nt: TGTGCCAGCAGCCGACAGGGTGTAGGATCACCCCTCCACTTT

abundance: .
d_gene: TRBD1
v_gene: TRBV27
j_gene: TRBJ2-1
CDR3aa: CASSPRQGRNEQFF
CDR3nt: TGTGCCAGCAGTCCCAGACAGGGGAGGAATGAGCAGTTCTTC

abundance: .
d_gene: TRBD2
v_gene: TRBV13
j_gene: TRBJ2-1
CDR3aa: CASSKNLGTINNEQFF
CDR3nt: TGTGCCAGCAGCAAGAATCTCGGGACTATCAACAATGAGCAGTTCTTC

abundance: .
d_gene: TRBD2
v_gene: TRBV19
j_gene: TRBJ2-1
CDR3aa: CASTPQGGAYNEQFF
CDR3nt: TGTGCCAGTACCCCCCAGGGAGGGGCGTATAATGAGCAGTTCTTC

abundance: few
d_gene: TRBD1
v_gene: TRBV28
j_gene: TRBJ1-1
CDR3aa: CASSPGQGQAFF
CDR3nt: TGTGCCAGCAGCCCTGGACAGGGTCAAGCTTTCTTT

abundance: .
d_gene: TRBD1
v_gene: TRBV27
j_gene: TRBJ1-5
CDR3aa: CASSSLDRGRSQPQHF
CDR3nt: TGTGCCAGCAGTTCCCTCGACAGGGGTAGGAGTCAGCCCCAGCATTTT

abundance: .
d_gene: .
v_gene: TRBV4-3
j_gene: TRBJ1-2
CDR3aa: CASSQAMTGAYGYTF
CDR3nt: TGCGCCAGCAGCCAAGCGATGACAGGAGCCTATGGCTACACCTTC

abundance: .
d_gene: .
v_gene: TRBV27
j_gene: TRBJ1-5
CDR3aa: CASSALGGNQPQHF
CDR3nt: TGTGCCAGCAGTGCACTCGGGGGCAATCAGCCCCAGCATTTT

abundance: .
d_gene: TRBD1
v_gene: TRBV9
j_gene: TRBJ1-2
CDR3aa: CASSSGQVGGYTF
CDR3nt: TGTGCCAGCAGCTCGGGACAGGTCGGTGGCTACACCTTC

abundance: .
d_gene: .
v_gene: TRBV30
j_gene: TRBJ2-1
CDR3aa: CAWSISNEQFF
CDR3nt: TGTGCCTGGAGTATATCCAATGAGCAGTTCTTC

abundance: .
d_gene: TRBD1
v_gene: TRBV5-1
j_gene: TRBJ2-2
CDR3aa: CASRSGTANTGELFF
CDR3nt: TGCGCCAGCAGGTCCGGGACAGCGAACACCGGGGAGCTGTTTTTT

abundance: .
d_gene: .
v_gene: TRBV5-1
j_gene: TRBJ2-5
CDR3aa: CASSLVGQETQYF
CDR3nt: TGCGCCAGCAGCTTGGTCGGGCAAGAGACCCAGTACTTC

abundance: .
d_gene: .
v_gene: TRBV30
j_gene: TRBJ1-6
CDR3aa: CATPTGLDSPLHF
CDR3nt: TGTGCCACCCCAACAGGGTTGGATTCACCCCTCCACTTT